The 32 T cell receptor beta chains reported below all come from one sample, sequenced in a study of cytomegalovirus exposure and HLA in healthy donors listed by TCRdb under 2017. The library was made by the immunoSEQ multiplex PCR assay. A mixture of 60 forward primers for TCR Vbeta segments and 13 reverse primers for TCR Jbeta segments was used in the multiplex PCR. What TCRdb holds here is the immuneACCESS table cut down to in-frame rearrangements. Part of the clones is not present; checked against another copy, under half of the missing clones reflect an unresolved V gene, and the others are unexplained. The sample table lists 90,000 to 120,000 clones, almost 80% of them with a count of one. Approximately 6.3% of the sample goes to the ten largest clones. The source material was PBMCs. The origin of the receptors is a man aged 60-69 years in good health and CMV-seropositive.

DNA for the CDR3: TGTGCCAGCAGCTTGACAGGTTTCACCGGGGAGCTGTTTTTT. Translating gives CASSLTGFTGELFF. The chain links TRBV11-2 to TRBJ2-2, with D perhaps matching TRBD1 (6 bases). This CDR3 spans 14 amino acids. Trimming left V 3 bases short and J 4 bases short, with 9 bases between. Germline V CDR1 and CDR2: SGHAT, FQNNGV.

The chain links TRBV5-1 to TRBJ2-3; 11 nucleotides align to TRBD2. The junction had 10 bases not matched to a gene; V was cut back by 4 bases and J by 6 bases. The CDR3 runs 16 residues. The germline CDR1 and CDR2 sequences are SGHRS and YFSETQ. The CDR3 loop reads CASSLTTSGVTDTQYF. In nucleotides, the CDR3 is TGCGCCAGCAGCCTAACGACTAGCGGGGTTACGGATACGCAGTATTTT.

The J gene is TRBJ2-3, the V gene TRBV5-6; possible D gene TRBD1, 6 bases. Looked up from germline, CDR1 is SGHDT and CDR2 is YYEEEE. V lost 6 bases, J lost 0 bases, and 11 bases lay in between. CDR3 length: 14 residues. Here the CDR3 reads CASILQGSTDTQYF. CDR3 in DNA: TGTGCCAGCATCCTACAGGGTAGCACAGATACGCAGTATTTT.

The chain has TRBV19 and TRBJ2-7; weak D call: TRBD2 (5 bases). Germline CDR1 and CDR2: LNHDA and SQIVND (reference sequence). With 5 bases removed from V and 3 bases from J, the gap between germline ends came to 5 bases. The CDR3 sequence is 11 residues long. CDR3 in amino acids: CASSRDYEQYF. Here the CDR3 DNA reads TGTGCCAGTAGTCGGGACTACGAGCAGTACTTC.

This clone was recorded a few times. This sequence joins TRBV28 and TRBJ1-1; D is unresolved. V was shortened by 1 base and J by 10 bases, with 7 bases between the two germline ends. The CDR3 is 11 residues long. Germline V gene lookup returns CDR1 MDHEN and CDR2 SYDVKM. The CDR3 spells CASSLFPRAFF. DNA for the CDR3: TGTGCCAGCAGTTTATTCCCCCGAGCTTTCTTT.

The chain has TRBV5-1 and TRBJ2-6; a possible D gene is TRBD1 (5 bases). From germline, CDR1 is SGHRS and CDR2 YFSETQ. Trimming pared 0 bases from V and 3 bases from J, leaving 10 bases between. The CDR3 is 16 residues long. CDR3 in amino acids: CASSLAAGFGANVLTF. Written as DNA, the CDR3 is TGCGCCAGCAGCTTGGCCGCAGGGTTTGGGGCCAACGTCCTGACTTTC.

The V call is TRBV19, the J call TRBJ1-4; D not resolved. The CDR3 extends over 15 amino acids. Deletions cut 5 bases from V and 4 bases from J, with 14 bases between. CDR1 is LNHDA and CDR2 is SQIVND in the germline V gene (reference sequence). This CDR3 is CASSLLASINEKLFF. CDR3 nucleotide sequence: TGTGCCAGTAGTCTACTAGCAAGTATTAATGAAAAACTGTTTTTT.

The rearrangement uses TRBV6-1 and TRBJ1-5; D remains ambiguous. V was shortened by 1 base and J by 2 bases, with 9 bases between the two germline ends. The germline V gene encodes CDR1 MNHNS and CDR2 SASEGT. The CDR3 length is 15 residues. CDR3 region: CASSEGLAGNQPQHF. The DNA of the CDR3 is TGTGCCAGCAGTGAAGGGCTCGCCGGCAATCAGCCCCAGCATTTT.

This clone was detected a few times. The chain links TRBV6-4 to TRBJ2-1, with a possible D match to TRBD2 (7 bases). The germline gives CDR1 MRHNA, CDR2 SNTAGT. V was cut by 0 bases and J by 8 bases, with 14 bases left in between. CDR3 length: 15 amino acids. CDR3 nucleotide sequence: TGTGCCAGCAGTGACTCGGGGGGGGCCTCTCATGAGCAGTTCTTC. The encoded protein is CASSDSGGASHEQFF.

This clone is a singleton in its sample. One end of the junction varies from germline; a read error may be responsible. The same CDR3 can be traced to other DNA sequences in this sample. The V gene is TRBV4-2, the J gene TRBJ2-5; 12 bases map to TRBD2. Germline CDR1 is LGHNA and CDR2 is YNFKEQ. The length of the CDR3 is 17 residues. CDR3 region: CASSQDPSGGGQETQYF. The CDR3, as DNA: TGTGCTAGCAGCCAAGACCCTAGCGGGGGGGGACAAGAGACCCAGTACTTC.

This clone appeared a few times. The gene calls are TRBV5-4 and TRBJ2-7; TRBD1 agrees at 8 bases. V was clipped by 3 bases and J by 2 bases; unmatched bases: 4. The CDR3 contains 14 residues. CDR1 is SGHNT and CDR2 is YYREEE in the germline V gene (reference sequence). CDR3 sequence: CASSYPGGPYEQYF. The CDR3 DNA sequence: TGTGCCAGCAGCTACCCAGGGGGCCCCTACGAGCAGTACTTC.

This clone has only a few counts. V and J are TRBV6-5 and TRBJ1-2, with D possibly matching TRBD1 (5 bases). CDR3 length: 13 amino acids. V lost 2 bases to trimming and J lost 8 bases, with 12 bases between them. CDR1 and CDR2 (germline): MNHEY, SVGAGI. The DNA for the CDR3 is TGTGCCAGCAGTTACCCGGGGGTTTGGGGCTACACCTTC. Translation: CASSYPGVWGYTF.

As concerns this clone: The identical CDR3 is also encoded by other nucleotide sequences in the sample. The CDR3 loop is CASSFRNEQFF. The CDR3 nucleotides read TGTGCCAGCAGCTTCCGTAATGAGCAGTTCTTC. This chain connects TRBV7-8 to TRBJ2-1; D is unresolved. The CDR3 runs 11 residues. V was cut by 3 bases and J by 7 bases, with 4 bases left in between. Germline V gene lookup returns CDR1 SGHVS and CDR2 FQNEAQ.

Comments on this clone: At the DNA level, this CDR3 is encoded by other sequences in the same sample as well. This chain connects TRBV5-4 to TRBJ1-3; unclear D gene. The germline V and J ends were trimmed by 4 bases and 4 bases, with 9 bases remaining between them. CDR3 length: 13 residues. In germline, CDR1 is SGHNT, CDR2 YYREEE (reference sequence). The CDR3, as DNA: TGTGCCAGCAGCCCCGCGGGCGGAAACACCATATATTTT. Residues: CASSPAGGNTIYF.

The chain employs TRBV28 and TRBJ2-2; no firm D call. Trimming shortened V by 3 bases and J by 6 bases, and 11 bases separated the two germline ends. The CDR3 is made up of 14 amino acids. CDR1 and CDR2 (germline): MDHEN, SYDVKM. CDR3 in amino acids: CASSFPERPGELFF. CDR3 sequence (DNA): TGTGCCAGCAGTTTTCCGGAGAGGCCCGGGGAGCTGTTTTTT.

The chain employs TRBV6-1 and TRBJ1-3, with no clear D. V was cut by 2 bases and J by 1 base, with 9 bases left in between. Looked up from germline, CDR1 is MNHNS and CDR2 is SASEGT. The CDR3 covers 15 residues. CDR3 nucleotide sequence: TGTGCCAGCAGTGAACAGGTTGGATCTGGAAACACCATATATTTT. It translates to CASSEQVGSGNTIYF.

The chain couples TRBV16 to TRBJ2-7; TRBD1 matches 7 bases. CDR3 length equals 15 residues. J was trimmed by 6 bases and V by 3 bases; bases with no gene match: 11. Looked up from germline, CDR1 is KGHSY and CDR2 is FQNENV. CDR3 sequence reads: CASSHTDRVGVEQYF. In nucleotides, the CDR3 is TGTGCCAGCAGCCATACTGACAGGGTGGGGGTCGAGCAGTACTTC.

This chain connects TRBV12-2 to TRBJ2-1; TRBD2, as called in the table, went unchecked against the DNA. TRBV12-2 is recorded as a pseudogene. The CDR3 consists of 17 residues. The CDR3 nucleotides read TGTGCAAGTCGCTTAGGCCCTTCTCCCGGGTACTACAATGAGCAGTTCTTC. It specifies CASRLGPSPGYYNEQFF.

V is TRBV5-8 and J is TRBJ1-2, with D unclear. CDR1 and CDR2 (germline): SGHTS, YDEGEE. The CDR3 has 13 residues. V was clipped by 1 base and J by 8 bases, with 12 bases between them. The CDR3 bases are TGTGCCAGCAGCTTGAACTATTTACGCGGCTACACCTTC. Residues: CASSLNYLRGYTF.

The J gene is TRBJ1-1, the V gene TRBV10-3; 11 bases match TRBD1. The CDR3 is 14 residues long. Germline CDR1 ENHRY, CDR2 SYGVKD. The junction had 8 bases not matched to a gene; V was cut back by 9 bases and J by 5 bases. The CDR3 region has the DNA TGTGCCATGCGTCAGGACAGGGGGCGGACTGAAGCTTTCTTT. It yields the protein CAMRQDRGRTEAFF.

This chain connects TRBV9 to TRBJ2-1; 8 positions agree with TRBD2. The CDR3 sequence is 14 residues long. Per germline, CDR1 SGDLS and CDR2 YYNGEE. Trimming at V came to 0 bases and at J to 10 bases, leaving 6 bases not matched to a gene. The CDR3 protein is CASSVDRGGREQFF. CDR3 nucleotides: TGTGCCAGCAGCGTAGATCGGGGGGGCCGAGAGCAGTTCTTC. Combining the CDR3 with reference TRBV9 and TRBJ2-1 gives the whole variable domain DSGVTQTPKHLITATGQRVTLRCSPRSGDLSVYWYQQSLDQGLQFLIQYYNGEERAKGNILERFSAQQFPDLHSELNLSSLELGDSALYFCASSVDRGGREQFFGPGTRLTVL.

The V gene is TRBV18, the J gene TRBJ2-6; 7 bases agree with TRBD1. The junction had 4 bases not matched to a gene; V was cut back by 5 bases and J by 3 bases. This CDR3 contains 15 residues. Germline-derived CDR1 and CDR2 are KGHSH and LQKENI. CDR3 in DNA: TGTGCCAGCTCATCCCAGGGGGATGGGGCCAACGTCCTGACTTTC. As protein: CASSSQGDGANVLTF.

The rearrangement uses TRBV11-3 and TRBJ2-5; 12 bases match TRBD2. Near its end, the DNA agrees better with TRBJ2-7, so the J call may be wrong. There are 15 residues in the CDR3. CDR1 SGHNT and CDR2 YENEEA come from the germline V gene. In DNA, the CDR3 is TGTGCCAGCAGCGCCGGACTAGCGGGGACCTACGAGCAGTACTTC. Translated, it gives CASSAGLAGTYEQYF.

The gene calls are TRBV11-3 and TRBJ2-2, with TRBD1 matching over 7 bases. Germline CDR1 and CDR2: SGHNT and YENEEA. J lost 7 bases, V lost 0 bases, and 2 bases had no gene match. The CDR3 is 14 residues long. The CDR3 coding sequence is TGTGCCAGCAGCTTAGAACAGGGGAGCGGGGAGCTGTTTTTT. Its translation: CASSLEQGSGELFF.

The CDR3 region has the DNA TGTGCCAGCAGCTTAGCGGCGGGGGCTTACAATGAGCAGTTCTTC. Translation: CASSLAAGAYNEQFF. The chain has TRBV11-1 and TRBJ2-1, with D possibly being TRBD2 (7 bases). The CDR3 has 15 amino acids. Germline V CDR1 and CDR2: SGHAT, FQDESV (reference sequence). The ends were cut back, 0 bases at V and 4 bases at J, with 10 bases in the middle.

The chain uses TRBV11-1 and TRBJ2-5, with 15 bases lining up with TRBD2. The CDR3 runs 17 residues. Losses at the gene ends were 5 bases for V and 0 bases for J; bases not matched to a gene: 4. In germline, CDR1 is SGHAT, CDR2 FQDESV (reference sequence). CDR3 in amino acids: CASSPGTSGGHQETQYF. CDR3 nucleotide sequence: TGTGCCAGCAGCCCGGGGACTAGCGGGGGGCACCAAGAGACCCAGTACTTC.

This chain connects TRBV28 to TRBJ1-4; possibly TRBD1 for D (5 bases). The V gene's germline CDR1 is MDHEN and CDR2 SYDVKM. Trimming pared 8 bases from V and 5 bases from J, leaving 15 bases between. CDR3 length equals 14 residues. This CDR3 reads CASGGGEGNEKLFF. The CDR3 nucleotides read TGTGCCAGCGGGGGAGGGGAGGGCAATGAAAAACTGTTTTTT.

The rearrangement joins TRBV4-3 to TRBJ2-5, with TRBD1 as a possible D gene (6 bases). Trimming shortened V by 5 bases and J by 2 bases, and 9 bases separated the two germline ends. The CDR3 covers 13 residues. The germline V gene encodes CDR1 LGHNA and CDR2 YSLEER. CDR3 nucleotides: TGCGCCAGCAGCGGGGGCAGGCAAGAGACCCAGTACTTC. It encodes CASSGGRQETQYF.

The chain's CDR3 is CASGAPWGGEGDTQYF. CDR3 nucleotides: TGTGCCAGCGGCGCCCCGTGGGGGGGAGAAGGAGATACGCAGTATTTT. This sequence joins TRBV11-2 and TRBJ2-3; 7 bases align to TRBD2. This CDR3 has 16 amino acids. The ends lost 8 bases at V and 5 bases at J; junction bases unmatched: 16. From germline, CDR1 is SGHAT and CDR2 FQNNGV.

J is TRBJ1-4 and V is TRBV27; D may be TRBD1 (5 bases). The CDR3 consists of 14 residues. Germline CDR1 reads MNHEY; CDR2 reads SMNVEV (reference sequence). The V gene lost 6 bases and the J gene lost 6 bases, with 14 bases spanning the gap. The CDR3 protein is CASRPGTPHEKLFF. The CDR3 bases are TGTGCCAGCAGACCGGGGACTCCTCATGAAAAACTGTTTTTT.

The chain carries TRBV28 and TRBJ1-2; a weak D match, TRBD1 (6 bases). Trimming left V 5 bases short and J 5 bases short, with 15 bases between. This CDR3 has 14 residues. Germline V CDR1 and CDR2: MDHEN, SYDVKM. The CDR3 bases are TGTGCCAGCAGTCGCTCCGGGACAAGTTATGGCTACACCTTC. It is translated as CASSRSGTSYGYTF.

The V and J genes are TRBV6-5 and TRBJ2-7; D remains ambiguous. Germline V CDR1 and CDR2: MNHEY, SVGAGI. The germline V and J ends were trimmed by 0 bases and 0 bases, with 9 bases remaining between them. This CDR3 has 15 amino acids. CDR3 sequence (DNA): TGTGCCAGCAGTTACTCGCTTTCAGACTCCTACGAGCAGTACTTC. This codes for CASSYSLSDSYEQYF.